Listed here are 10 T cell receptor beta chains from one sample, sequenced in a study of blood T cell repertoires in COVID-19. The protocol was immunoSEQ multiplex PCR, while the TCRdb copy is restricted to in-frame clones and leaves out a portion. The sample lists tens of thousands of clones, roughly nine tenths occurring once. Sequenced: peripheral blood. The receptors derive from a human donor with acute or convalescent COVID-19. The donor label of this sample is uncertain.

V gene TRBV12-3 or TRBV12-4 combines with J gene TRBJ2-7, with 7 bases aligning to TRBD1. The CDR3 has 13 residues. The ends lost 8 bases at V and 2 bases at J; junction bases unmatched: 6. The CDR3 loop reads CASANTGAYEQYF. The CDR3 DNA is TGTGCCAGCGCGAATACAGGGGCCTACGAGCAGTACTTC.

This clone was seen only once. The chain links TRBV5-1 to TRBJ2-3; D might be TRBD1 (6 bases). Germline values: CDR1 SGHRS, CDR2 YFSETQ. Trimming cost V 5 bases and J 2 bases, with 15 bases left between them. The CDR3 is made up of 15 amino acids. CDR3 protein: CASRRGNGNTDTQYF. In nucleotides, the CDR3 is TGCGCCAGCAGAAGGGGGAACGGTAACACAGATACGCAGTATTTT.

The chain couples TRBV10-3 to TRBJ2-7, with 9 bases matching TRBD2. V shed 0 bases and J 2 bases; nucleotides not matched to a gene: 5. CDR3 size: 16 residues. Per germline, CDR1 ENHRY and CDR2 SYGVKD. CDR3 region: CAISESPLAGTYEQYF. Written as DNA, the CDR3 is TGTGCCATCAGTGAGTCCCCCCTAGCGGGAACCTACGAGCAGTACTTC.

The rearrangement uses TRBV7-2 and TRBJ2-3; the match to TRBD2 covers 8 bases. CDR1 SGHTA and CDR2 FQGNSA come from the germline V gene. This CDR3 region has 17 residues. Trimming removed 3 bases from V and 2 bases from J; junction bases left unmatched: 10. CDR3 protein: CASSLRNRRGATDTQYF. The CDR3 DNA reads as TGTGCCAGCAGCTTGCGCAACAGGCGGGGGGCCACAGATACGCAGTATTTT.

The rearrangement joins TRBV28 to TRBJ1-1; D may be TRBD1 (5 bases). Germline lookup yields CDR1 MDHEN and CDR2 SYDVKM. Trimming left V 2 bases short and J 3 bases short, with 13 bases between. This CDR3 has 15 residues. The CDR3 nucleotides read TGTGCCAGCAGTTTAAGGGGAAATGGGTACACTGAAGCTTTCTTT. Protein: CASSLRGNGYTEAFF.

The CDR3 DNA reads as TGCGCCAGCAGCATGGCAGGGCGGGATACGCAGTATTTT. Its protein product is CASSMAGRDTQYF. The rearrangement links TRBV5-1 to TRBJ2-3, with D maybe TRBD1 (5 bases). This CDR3 region has 13 residues. Germline V gives CDR1 SGHRS, CDR2 YFSETQ. Trimming removed 4 bases at V and 6 bases at J, with 12 bases between.

The rearrangement links TRBV21-1 to TRBJ2-4; the table's D call, TRBD1, was not checked against the DNA. TRBV21-1 is an annotated pseudogene. The CDR3 sequence is 14 residues long. The CDR3 loop reads CASTPGQGGNIQYF. The CDR3 DNA follows: TGTGCCAGCACCCCGGGACAGGGGGGAAACATTCAGTACTTC.

The rearrangement links TRBV7-8 to TRBJ2-3, with D perhaps matching TRBD2 (7 bases). Trimming removed 4 bases at V and 4 bases at J, with 21 bases between. This CDR3 contains 17 residues. CDR1 and CDR2 from the germline V gene are SGHVS and FQNEAQ. CDR3 amino acids: CASSYGQARGQSDTQYF. Here the CDR3 DNA reads TGTGCCAGCAGCTATGGTCAGGCGCGGGGGCAATCAGATACGCAGTATTTT.

V gene TRBV6-5 combines with J gene TRBJ2-7; D may be TRBD1 (6 bases). V lost 5 bases to trimming and J lost 1 base, with 12 bases between them. Looked up from germline, CDR1 is MNHEY and CDR2 is SVGAGI. The CDR3 covers 14 residues. The CDR3 protein is CASSQGHPSYEQYV. CDR3 nucleotides: TGTGCCAGCAGTCAGGGACATCCTTCCTACGAGCAGTACGTC.

This rearrangement joins TRBV19 to TRBJ1-5, with a tentative D call TRBD1 (6 bases). The germline V gene encodes CDR1 LNHDA and CDR2 SQIVND (reference sequence). The CDR3 is 14 residues long. With 7 bases removed from V and 7 bases from J, the gap between germline ends came to 17 bases. The CDR3 protein is CASTLGGAGQPQHF. Here the CDR3 DNA reads TGTGCCAGTACACTTGGGGGCGCTGGCCAGCCCCAGCATTTT.